Detailed here is one TCR beta chain. This clonotype showed up many times. Its antigen is still unknown. Base qualities are missing; no much larger clone stands one base away. The library was obtained by RACE. For sequencing, a NextSeq 500 was employed. During library preparation, unique molecular identifiers were attached to individual cDNA molecules so that TCRs could be counted in a quantitative, reproducible way. For every blood RNA sample, sequencing covered both the TCR alpha and TCR beta chains. As for the authors' bioinformatics: Samples had a median of around 92,000 TCRs, with a range from roughly 23,224 to 700,000. V, J and CDR3 annotation of the TCR reads was carried out using the Decombinator software suite. Every sample was subsampled to the same number of TCRs (28,000) for the PS versus PT1 abundance plots. Expanded TCRs were defined as absent before sensitization and observed at least eight times at the 2-week time point. TCRdb ran its own pipeline on the public reads, namely fastp trimming at Q25 and MiXCR clone calling, and kept in-frame beta chains. Each CDR3 protein appears once, grouped with its most common genes and DNA. V and J calls and clone size were set by TCRdb, not the authors. For this sample there are fewer than 400,000 distinct CDR3 sequences; 5.5% to 8% appear just once. Less than 10% of the sample lies in the top ten.

The data derive from a study of human T cells and chemical hapten exposure (dated by TCRdb to the early 2020s). With regard to the full study: For sensitization, 2% DPC in acetone was applied to a roughly 2 cm by roughly 2 cm area of upper inner arm skin. Patch tests used Finn chambers with 0.01% DPC on the upper back, scored after 6 days by International Contact Dermatitis Research Group standards. The libraries were sequenced as a pool, and the TCR yield per sample differed mostly because of small variations in library volumes within the pool. For TCR sequencing, blood came from 25 to 35 alopecia patients at anywhere from one to four time points (pre-sensitization, 2, 6 and 24 weeks). Throughout the study period of around 24 weeks, patients also received therapeutic DPC doses to the scalp every week. Peripheral blood TCR repertoire changes were tracked in vivo in alopecia patients during primary and secondary sensitization to the hapten diphenylcyclopropenone (DPC). Blood was sampled from patients pre-sensitization (week 0) and at 2, 6 and about 24 weeks after DPC sensitization. Most of the patients in the cohort were female, and the cohort covered alopecia areata with under or over 50% scalp involvement, alopecia totalis and alopecia universalis. What the work shows at the level of the full study, not this receptor alone: Repeated subsampling changed both the strength of the expansion versus patch-test correlation and the threshold at which the correlation became significant. Patch test score correlated positively with the number of PT1 expanded TCRs, reaching significance at thresholds 8, 16 and 32 but not at 4. DPC sensitization did not change how many TCRs were above 1 in 1000 frequency, and no evidence was found of alterations in global repertoire structure. Compared with pre-sensitization or healthy control sets, expanded TCRs formed significantly more large CDR3 similarity clusters, which is consistent with antigen-driven responses. Because every patient had alopecia, a presumed autoimmune disease, the patients' immune response might differ from that of healthy individuals.

At the junction V is shortened by 4 bases and J by 6 bases, with 11 bases in between. Per the germline V gene (reference sequence), SGHKS is the CDR1 and YYEKEE is the CDR2. The CDR3 measures 14 amino acids from cysteine to phenylalanine. Kept here is only the CDR3 DNA, which spans 42 bases and is read in frame from base 1. The time point label, read with the paper, signifies: patch test 1, 2 weeks after DPC sensitization. Interpreted using the paper, the treatment or condition label stands for: therapeutic diphenylcyclopropenone sensitization with weekly scalp DPC. At each patch-test visit, blood was drawn before the patch test was applied. Eligible patients were aged 18 to 70, diagnosed with alopecia, deemed suitable for DPC therapy, and excluded if pregnant. Total RNA was extracted from unfractionated whole blood that had been collected in Tempus Blood RNA tubes.

This specimen was whole blood, taken in connection with sensitization to the hapten diphenylcyclopropenone (DPC). The source of this sequence is a woman aged 18-29 years with alopecia areata. Some clones in this sample may be carry-over from other donors' samples. The V and J genes are TRBV5-5 and TRBJ1-6, and possibly TRBD1, on 6 matching bases. CDR3 protein: CASSVGQLNSPLHF. The DNA is TGTGCCAGCAGCGTTGGACAGCTTAATTCACCCCTCCACTTT. Extended through the reference TRBV5-5 and TRBJ1-6 proteins, this CDR3 yields the full variable domain: DAGVTQSPTHLIKTRGQQVTLRCSPISGHKSVSWYQQVLGQGPQFIFQYYEKEERGRGNFPDRFSARQFPNYSSELNVNALLLGDSALYLCASSVGQLNSPLHFGNGTRLTVT.